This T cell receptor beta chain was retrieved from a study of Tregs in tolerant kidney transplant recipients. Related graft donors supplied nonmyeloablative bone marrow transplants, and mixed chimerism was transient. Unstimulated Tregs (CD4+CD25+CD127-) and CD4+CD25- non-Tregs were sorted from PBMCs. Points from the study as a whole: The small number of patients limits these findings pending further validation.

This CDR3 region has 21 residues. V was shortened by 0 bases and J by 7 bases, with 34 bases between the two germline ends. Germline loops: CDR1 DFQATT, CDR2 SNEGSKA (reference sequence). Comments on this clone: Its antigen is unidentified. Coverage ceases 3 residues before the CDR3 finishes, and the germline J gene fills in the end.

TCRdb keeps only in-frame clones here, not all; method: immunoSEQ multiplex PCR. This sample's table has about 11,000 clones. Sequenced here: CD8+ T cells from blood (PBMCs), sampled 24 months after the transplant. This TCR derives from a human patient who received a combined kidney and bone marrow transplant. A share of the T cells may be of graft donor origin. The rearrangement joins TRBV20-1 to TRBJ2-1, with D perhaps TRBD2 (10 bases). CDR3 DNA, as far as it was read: TGCAGTGCTAGAGATGGTCCCGGACAGGGGCGTCTAGCGGGAGCGGTGAATGAG. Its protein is CSARDGPGQGRLAGAVNE. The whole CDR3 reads CSARDGPGQGRLAGAVNEQFF.